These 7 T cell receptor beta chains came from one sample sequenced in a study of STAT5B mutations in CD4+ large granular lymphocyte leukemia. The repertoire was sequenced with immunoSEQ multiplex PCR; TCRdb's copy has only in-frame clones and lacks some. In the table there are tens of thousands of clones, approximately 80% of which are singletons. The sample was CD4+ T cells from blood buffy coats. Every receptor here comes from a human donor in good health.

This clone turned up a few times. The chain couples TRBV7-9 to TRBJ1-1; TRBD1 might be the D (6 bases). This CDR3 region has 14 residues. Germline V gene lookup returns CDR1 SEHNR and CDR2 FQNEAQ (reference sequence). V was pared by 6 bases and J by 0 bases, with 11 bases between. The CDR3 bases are TGTGCCAGCAGACCCGGGGGCCTGAACACTGAAGCTTTCTTT. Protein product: CASRPGGLNTEAFF. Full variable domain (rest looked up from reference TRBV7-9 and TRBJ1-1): DTGVSQNPRHKITKRGQNVTFRCDPISEHNRLYWYRQTLGQGPEFLTYFQNEAQLEKSRLLSDRFSAERPKGSFSTLEIQRTEQGDSAMYLCASRPGGLNTEAFFGQGTRLTVV.

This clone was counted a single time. CDR3 DNA: TGTGCCAGCAGTCCCGGACAGGGGGAAGAGACCCAGTACTTC. This translates into CASSPGQGEETQYF. The rearrangement uses TRBV7-9 and TRBJ2-5; 10 bases line up with TRBD1. CDR3 length equals 14 residues. The trim removed 6 bases at V and 3 bases at J, leaving 4 bases unmatched. The V gene's germline CDR1 is SEHNR and CDR2 FQNEAQ (reference sequence).

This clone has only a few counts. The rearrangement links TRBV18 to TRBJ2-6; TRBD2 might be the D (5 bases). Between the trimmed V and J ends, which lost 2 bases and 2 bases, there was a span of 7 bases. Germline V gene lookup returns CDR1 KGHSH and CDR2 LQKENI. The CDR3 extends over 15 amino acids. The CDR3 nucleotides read TGTGCCAGCTCACCATGGGAGACTGGGGCCAACGTCCTGACTTTC. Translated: CASSPWETGANVLTF.

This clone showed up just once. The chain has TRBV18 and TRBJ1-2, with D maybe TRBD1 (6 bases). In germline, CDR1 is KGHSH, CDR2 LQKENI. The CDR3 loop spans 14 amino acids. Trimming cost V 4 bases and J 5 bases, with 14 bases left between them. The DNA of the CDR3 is TGTGCCAGCTCACAGGGGGACGGACCTTATGGCTACACCTTC. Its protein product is CASSQGDGPYGYTF.

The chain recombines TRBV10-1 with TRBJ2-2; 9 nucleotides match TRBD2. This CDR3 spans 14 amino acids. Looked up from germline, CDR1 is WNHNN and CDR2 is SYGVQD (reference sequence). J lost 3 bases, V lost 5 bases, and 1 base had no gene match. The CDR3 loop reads CASSLAGDTGELFF. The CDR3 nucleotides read TGCGCCAGCAGTTTAGCGGGAGACACCGGGGAGCTGTTTTTT.

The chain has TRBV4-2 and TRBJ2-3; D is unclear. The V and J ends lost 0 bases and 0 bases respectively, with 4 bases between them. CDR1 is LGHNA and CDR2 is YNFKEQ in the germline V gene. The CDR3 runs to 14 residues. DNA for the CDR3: TGTGCCAGCAGCCAAGATCCAAGCACAGATACGCAGTATTTT. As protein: CASSQDPSTDTQYF.

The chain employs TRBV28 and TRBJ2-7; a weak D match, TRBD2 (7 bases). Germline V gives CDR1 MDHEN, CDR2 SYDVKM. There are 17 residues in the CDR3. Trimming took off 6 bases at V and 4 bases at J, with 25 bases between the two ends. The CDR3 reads CASREGGASGELYEQYF. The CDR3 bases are TGTGCCAGCAGAGAGGGGGGGGCTAGCGGAGAACTATACGAGCAGTACTTC.